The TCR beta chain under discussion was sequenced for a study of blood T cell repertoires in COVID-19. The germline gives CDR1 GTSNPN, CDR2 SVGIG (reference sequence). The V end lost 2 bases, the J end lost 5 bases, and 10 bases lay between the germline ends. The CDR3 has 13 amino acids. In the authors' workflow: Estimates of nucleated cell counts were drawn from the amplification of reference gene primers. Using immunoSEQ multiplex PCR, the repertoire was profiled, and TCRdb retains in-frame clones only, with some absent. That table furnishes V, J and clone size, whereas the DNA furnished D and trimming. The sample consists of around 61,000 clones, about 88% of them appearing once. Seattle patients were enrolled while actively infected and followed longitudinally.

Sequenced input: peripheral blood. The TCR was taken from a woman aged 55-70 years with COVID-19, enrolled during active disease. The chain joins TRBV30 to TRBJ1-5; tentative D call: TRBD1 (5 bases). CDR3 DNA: TGTGCCTGGAGTCCACGGGGGGATCAGCCCCAGCATTTT. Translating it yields CAWSPRGDQPQHF.